This paragraph covers one TCR beta chain sequence. Its specificity is not known. This sample is part of a study of OX40 agonist ivuxolimab in advanced cancers. The wider study: A diagnosis of hepatocellular carcinoma, melanoma, renal cell or head and neck cancer was present in dose-escalation patients. Study-level points and caveats: Nonresponders included some who also had low normalized T-cell clonal expansion. Fewer expanded clones were found on average in CD4+ than in CD8+ T cells.

CDR3 length: 13 amino acids. The V and J ends lost 4 bases and 2 bases, in that order; junction bases with no gene match: 1. Germline CDR1 LNHDA, CDR2 SQIVND (reference sequence). The method was immunoSEQ multiplex PCR; TCRdb's version includes in-frame clones alone and lacks a portion of them. Here the sample spans around 15,000 clones, about four fifths being singletons. At cycle 4 day 1, cycle 7 day 1, and baseline, blood was sampled. The V gene is TRBV19, the J gene TRBJ1-2, with TRBD1 matching 7 bases. Sequencing used CD4+ or CD8+ T cells sorted from blood, obtained in a trial of the OX40 agonist ivuxolimab. The sequence came from an adult with an advanced solid tumor such as melanoma, head and neck, liver or kidney cancer. CDR3: CASSRQGNYGYTF. The CDR3 nucleotides read TGTGCCAGTAGTAGACAGGGAAACTATGGCTACACCTTC. The whole variable domain, remainder taken from reference TRBV19 and TRBJ1-2, is DGGITQSPKYLFRKEGQNVTLSCEQNLNHDAMYWYRQDPGQGLRLIYYSQIVNDFQKGDIAEGYSVSREKKESFPLTVTSAQKNPTAFYLCASSRQGNYGYTFGSGTRLTVV.